One and the same sample provided the 8 T cell receptor beta chains below, sequenced in a study of sequential checkpoint blockade in melanoma. Sequencing used immunoSEQ multiplex PCR; TCRdb keeps in-frame clones, though not all of them. This repertoire shows more than 10,000 clones, about 27% found once; its top ten account for about 24%. The treatment denotes: randomized to nivolumab then ipilimumab (arm A) or the reverse (arm B). Specimen: tumor tissue (inferred from file names), collected from a patient given nivolumab and ipilimumab in sequence. These receptors originate from a human donor with melanoma.

The J gene is TRBJ2-2, the V gene TRBV6-8; the D call may be TRBD1 or TRBD2 (5 bases each). CDR3 size: 14 residues. Germline-derived CDR1 and CDR2 are MNHGY and SAAAGT. The germline V and J ends were trimmed by 4 bases and 3 bases, with 9 bases remaining between them. DNA for the CDR3: TGTGCCAGCAGTTGGGGGTTCGACACCGGGGAGCTGTTTTTT. Translation gives CASSWGFDTGELFF.

J is TRBJ2-2 and V is TRBV14; 7 nucleotides line up with TRBD1. This CDR3 is built from 15 residues. The V gene end was trimmed by 4 bases and the J gene end by 3 bases; junction bases not matched to a gene: 5. The V gene's germline CDR1 is SGHDN and CDR2 FVKESK. CDR3 in DNA: TGTGCCAGCAGCCTTGGGACAGCCCACACCGGGGAGCTGTTTTTT. It encodes CASSLGTAHTGELFF. The variable domain in full, completed from reference TRBV14 and TRBJ2-2, reads EAGVTQFPSHSVIEKGQTVTLRCDPISGHDNLYWYRRVMGKEIKFLLHFVKESKQDESGMPNNRFLAERTGGTYSTLKVQPAELEDSGVYFCASSLGTAHTGELFFGEGSRLTVL.

The chain recombines TRBV11-3 with TRBJ1-4; tentative D call: TRBD1 (5 bases). From germline, CDR1 is SGHNT and CDR2 YENEEA. V dropped 1 base and J dropped 2 bases, with 8 bases sitting between them. The CDR3 spans 15 residues. DNA for the CDR3: TGTGCCAGCAGCTTAGGAAGGGGCACTAATGAAAAACTGTTTTTT. Its protein product is CASSLGRGTNEKLFF.

This clone was counted a few times. This chain joins TRBV12-5 and TRBJ2-4, with 8 positions matching TRBD2. CDR3 length equals 14 residues. Germline CDR1 reads LGHNT; CDR2 reads FRNRAP. The CDR3 sequence is CASGGGLAKNIQYF. CDR3 sequence (DNA): TGTGCCAGCGGCGGGGGGCTAGCCAAAAACATTCAGTACTTC. Complete variable domain (other parts from reference TRBV12-5 and TRBJ2-4): DARVTQTPRHKVTEMGQEVTMRCQPILGHNTVFWYRQTMMQGLELLAYFRNRAPLDDSGMPKDRFSAEMPDATLATLKIQPSEPRDSAVYFCASGGGLAKNIQYFGAGTRLSVL.

The chain carries TRBV15 and TRBJ2-2, with a tentative D call TRBD2 (5 bases). V lost 5 bases and J 0 bases, leaving 16 bases between the germline ends. This CDR3 spans 17 amino acids. The germline V gene has CDR1 LNHNV and CDR2 YYDKDF (reference sequence). For the CDR3, the DNA is TGTGCCACCAGCCTACGTTTGGGGAGAACGAACACCGGGGAGCTGTTTTTT. Translation gives CATSLRLGRTNTGELFF.

The V and J genes are TRBV11-3 and TRBJ1-5; 7 bases map to TRBD1. Germline CDR1 is SGHNT and CDR2 is YENEEA. The CDR3 length is 15 residues. With 6 bases clipped from V and 0 bases from J, the junction kept 5 bases outside the gene matches. The CDR3 sequence: CASSSGQASNQPQHF. CDR3 bases: TGTGCCAGCAGTTCTGGACAGGCTAGCAATCAGCCCCAGCATTTT.

The chain employs TRBV19 and TRBJ1-1, with 7 bases fitting TRBD1. From germline, CDR1 is LNHDA and CDR2 SQIVND (reference sequence). V lost 6 bases to trimming and J lost 3 bases; unmatched junction nucleotides: 16. This CDR3 is 17 amino acids long. The CDR3 bases are TGTGCCAGTAGACTCCCGTCGACAGGGAATTGGGACACTGAAGCTTTCTTT. Translation gives CASRLPSTGNWDTEAFF.

The V gene is TRBV29-1, the J gene TRBJ2-2, with unresolved D. Germline V gene lookup returns CDR1 SQVTM and CDR2 ANQGSEA. CDR3 length: 12 amino acids. Trimming pared 7 bases from V and 1 base from J, leaving 7 bases between. The CDR3 DNA is TGCAGCGGCTCAGTGAACACCGGGGAGCTGTTTTTT. Translation: CSGSVNTGELFF.